This T cell receptor beta chain appears in the sequencing data of a study of T-cell reconstitution after alpha-beta-depleted transplantation in children. For TCRbeta, the library was prepared with unique molecular identifiers. One entry per CDR3 protein, called by TCRdb with MiXCR from the PCR reads. The sample holds hundreds of thousands of distinct CDR3 sequences, 15% to 20% seen once. Study-level findings and limits: Newly generated T cells supplied most T-cell counts and diversity one year post-transplant. At around two months after transplant, the alpha-beta T cells were reportedly derived from several hundred expanded clones that came from non-depleted graft cells.

A few counts support this clonotype. Its target is not known. The CDR3 contains 13 residues. V was pared by 3 bases and J by 3 bases, with 6 bases between. Germline CDR1 LGHDT, CDR2 YNNKEL (reference sequence). This chain joins TRBV3-1 and TRBJ2-4; D call uncertain. This TCR came from a boy less than two years old who had a stem cell transplant for Wiskott-Aldrich syndrome, so the T cells may come from the graft donor. Sequences were derived from PBMCs, mostly from graft donor cells, sampled 360 days after TCRalphabeta/CD19-depleted stem cell transplant. The CDR3 loop reads CASSHANKNIQYF. CDR3 DNA sequence: TGTGCCAGCAGCCACGCTAACAAAAACATTCAGTACTTC.